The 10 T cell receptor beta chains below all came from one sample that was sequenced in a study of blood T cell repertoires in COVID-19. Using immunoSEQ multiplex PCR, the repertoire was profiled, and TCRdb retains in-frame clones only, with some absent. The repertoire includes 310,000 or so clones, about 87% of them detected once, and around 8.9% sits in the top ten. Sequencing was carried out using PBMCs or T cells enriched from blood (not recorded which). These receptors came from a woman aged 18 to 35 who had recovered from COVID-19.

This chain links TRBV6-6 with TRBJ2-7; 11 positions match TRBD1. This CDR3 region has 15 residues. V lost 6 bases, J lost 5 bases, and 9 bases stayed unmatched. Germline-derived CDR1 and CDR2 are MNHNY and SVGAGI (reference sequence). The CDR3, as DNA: TGTGCCAGCAGCTGGGGGGACAGGGGGTTCCACGAGCAGTACTTC. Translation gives CASSWGDRGFHEQYF.

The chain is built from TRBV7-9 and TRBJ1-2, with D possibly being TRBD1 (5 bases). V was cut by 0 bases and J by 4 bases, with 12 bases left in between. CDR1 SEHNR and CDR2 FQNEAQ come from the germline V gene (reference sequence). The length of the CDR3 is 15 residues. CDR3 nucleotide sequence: TGTGCCAGCAGCTTAGCCCCACAGGAGATCTATGGCTACACCTTC. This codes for CASSLAPQEIYGYTF.

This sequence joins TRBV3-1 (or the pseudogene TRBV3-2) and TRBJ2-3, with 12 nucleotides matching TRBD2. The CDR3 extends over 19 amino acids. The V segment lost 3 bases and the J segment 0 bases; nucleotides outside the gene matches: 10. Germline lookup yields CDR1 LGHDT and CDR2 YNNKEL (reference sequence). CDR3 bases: TGTGCCAGCAGCCACACGACACCGGGACTAGCGGGTAGCACAGATACGCAGTATTTT. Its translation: CASSHTTPGLAGSTDTQYF.

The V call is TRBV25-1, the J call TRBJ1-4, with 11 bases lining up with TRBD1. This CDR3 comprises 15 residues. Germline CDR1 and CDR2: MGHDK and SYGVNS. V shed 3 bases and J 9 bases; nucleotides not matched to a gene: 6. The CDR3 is CASSDPGQGDQKLFF. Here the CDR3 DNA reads TGTGCCAGCAGTGATCCGGGACAGGGGGATCAAAAACTGTTTTTT.

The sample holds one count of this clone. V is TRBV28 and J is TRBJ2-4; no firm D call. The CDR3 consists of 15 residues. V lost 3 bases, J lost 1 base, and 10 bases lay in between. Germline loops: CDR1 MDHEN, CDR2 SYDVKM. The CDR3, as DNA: TGTGCCAGCAGTTTTATATCTGCGGCCAAAAACATTCAGTACTTC. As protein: CASSFISAAKNIQYF.

CDR3 amino acids: CASRRGTGVNFGSPLHF. The DNA of the CDR3 is TGTGCCAGCAGGCGGGGGACAGGGGTCAATTTTGGGTCACCCCTCCACTTT. The chain is built from TRBV27 and TRBJ1-6; 10 bases are shared with TRBD1. CDR1 and CDR2 from the germline V gene are MNHEY and SMNVEV (reference sequence). The CDR3 runs to 17 residues. V shed 6 bases and J 10 bases; nucleotides not matched to a gene: 15.

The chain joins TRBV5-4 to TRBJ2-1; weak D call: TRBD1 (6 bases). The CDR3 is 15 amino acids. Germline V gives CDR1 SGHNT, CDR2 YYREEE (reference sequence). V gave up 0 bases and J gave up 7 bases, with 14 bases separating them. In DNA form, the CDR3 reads TGTGCCAGCAGCTTGGGGCAGGGGACGACAAATGAGCAGTTCTTC. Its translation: CASSLGQGTTNEQFF.

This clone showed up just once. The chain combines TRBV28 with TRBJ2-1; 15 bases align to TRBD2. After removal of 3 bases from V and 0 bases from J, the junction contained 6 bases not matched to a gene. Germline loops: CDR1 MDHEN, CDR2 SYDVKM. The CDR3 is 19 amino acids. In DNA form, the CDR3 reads TGTGCCAGCAGTTTCCGGACTAGCGGGAGGGTTAGCTCCTACAATGAGCAGTTCTTC. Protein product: CASSFRTSGRVSSYNEQFF.

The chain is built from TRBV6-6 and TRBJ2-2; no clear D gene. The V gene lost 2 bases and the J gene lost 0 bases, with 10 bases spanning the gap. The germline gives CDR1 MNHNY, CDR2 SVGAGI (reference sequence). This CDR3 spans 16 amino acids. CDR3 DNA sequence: TGTGCCAGCAGTTACGGGTACAGAGCGAACACCGGGGAGCTGTTTTTT. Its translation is CASSYGYRANTGELFF.

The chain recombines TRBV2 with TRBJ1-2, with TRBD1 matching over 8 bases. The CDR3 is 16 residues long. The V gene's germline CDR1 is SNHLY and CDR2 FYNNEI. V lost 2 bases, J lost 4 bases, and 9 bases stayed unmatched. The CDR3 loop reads CASSEWSRGRVYGYTF. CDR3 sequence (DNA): TGTGCCAGCAGTGAATGGAGCAGGGGGCGCGTCTATGGCTACACCTTC.